The next 4 T cell receptor beta chains were all read from a single sample in a study of T cell changes during pregnancy in multiple sclerosis (dated by TCRdb to 2018 to 2020). Receptors were amplified or captured by the immunoSEQ multiplex PCR assay. Entries here come from immuneACCESS through TCRdb and include only in-frame sequences with V and J called. Some clones fail to appear in such tables; in the studies checked, an unresolved V gene covers under half of the shortfall, and the cause of the remainder is unknown. The sample table records about 73,000 clones; 75% to 90% of these occur just once. Of the sample, over 7.5% falls within the top ten clones. The material sequenced was peripheral blood, taken after pregnancy. These receptors all come from a female donor in good health, enrolled as a control in a pregnancy study.

This clone came up a few times. This chain uses TRBV2 with TRBJ2-2; 11 bases line up with TRBD1. CDR3 length: 15 amino acids. The V and J ends lost 7 bases and 5 bases, in that order; junction bases with no gene match: 6. Germline-derived CDR1 and CDR2 are SNHLY and FYNNEI. The DNA of the CDR3 is TGTGCCAGCACCGGGACAGGGGGGCGGACCGGGGAGCTGTTTTTT. As protein: CASTGTGGRTGELFF.

The chain carries TRBV2 and TRBJ1-2, with D possibly matching TRBD1 (5 bases). Trimming removed 7 bases at V and 8 bases at J, with 11 bases between. The CDR3 is 11 amino acids. Germline V CDR1 and CDR2: SNHLY, FYNNEI. The DNA of the CDR3 is TGTGCCAGCACCAACAGGCCCGGCTACACCTTC. Translating it yields CASTNRPGYTF.

The chain employs TRBV13 and TRBJ2-1, with no clear D. V lost 3 bases and J 8 bases, leaving 11 bases between the germline ends. This CDR3 spans 13 amino acids. Germline CDR1 PRHDT, CDR2 FYEKMQ (reference sequence). CDR3 in amino acids: CASSFRGVDEQFF. Written as DNA, the CDR3 is TGTGCCAGCAGCTTTCGCGGAGTAGATGAGCAGTTCTTC.

The V call is TRBV28, the J call TRBJ1-3; D possibly corresponds to TRBD1 (5 bases). The CDR3 is made up of 14 amino acids. V lost 3 bases, J lost 3 bases, and 9 bases lay in between. The germline CDR1 and CDR2 sequences are MDHEN and SYDVKM. The CDR3 bases are TGTGCCAGCAGTTTCTCGGGGGGTGGAAACACCATATATTTT. This encodes CASSFSGGGNTIYF. The whole variable domain, remainder taken from reference TRBV28 and TRBJ1-3, is DVKVTQSSRYLVKRTGEKVFLECVQDMDHENMFWYRQDPGLGLRLIYFSYDVKMKEKGDIPEGYSVSREKKERFSLILESASTNQTSMYLCASSFSGGGNTIYFGEGSWLTVV.